The rows below give T cell receptor beta chains drawn from one sample of a study of HIV-infected patients and healthy controls. TCRdb re-derived calls from the 5' RACE reads in MiXCR, one entry per CDR3 protein. Of around 18,000 distinct CDR3 sequences listed, roughly 15% are singletons. The sequenced material came from CD8+ T cells from blood. The receptors were gathered from a human donor in good health. The CDR3 runs from the conserved cysteine through the conserved F or W. A D gene is named only where the DNA matches it firmly. The listing skips clone size in some rows; elsewhere it reads once, few, many or a size class.

TRBD1 TRBJ1-1 medium-sized TRBV20-1 TGCAGTTCGGGACAGGGTGTTACTGAAGCTTTCTTT CSSGQGVTEAFF
TRBD2 TRBJ2-1 many TRBV29-1 TGCAGCGTTGATTCGCTAGCGGCGTACAATGAGCAGTTCTTC CSVDSLAAYNEQFF
TRBD1 TRBJ2-1 few TRBV19 TGTGCCAGTAGGACAGGGGGCAATGAGCAGTTCTTC CASRTGGNEQFF
- TRBJ1-2 many TRBV25-1 TGTGCCAGCAGCGGTGGAGTTTCTAACTATGGCTACACCTTC CASSGGVSNYGYTF
- TRBJ1-1 many TRBV6-2/TRBV6-3 TGTGCCAGCAGCCCCCTTCCTAATGAAGCTTTCTTT CASSPLPNEAFF
- TRBJ2-7 - TRBV28 TGTGCCAGCAGTTCTACCGGGCCCGGGGACTACGAGCAGTACTTC CASSSTGPGDYEQYF
TRBD1 TRBJ1-4 - TRBV12-3/TRBV12-4 TGTGCCAGCAGTGATGGGACAGGGATTCCGATTAATGAAAAACTGTTTTTT CASSDGTGIPINEKLFF
- TRBJ2-7 - TRBV3-1 TGTGCCAGCAGCCCATCCAGGGGATTCTACGAGCAGTACTTC CASSPSRGFYEQYF
- TRBJ2-1 - TRBV7-2 TGTGCCAGCAGCCACGGTGGAGGCCGGGTTGAGCAGTTCTTC CASSHGGGRVEQFF
- TRBJ2-7 many TRBV6-1 TGTGCCAGCAGTGAATCTGTGGGGGAGCAGTACTTC CASSESVGEQYF
- TRBJ2-2 many TRBV19 TGTGCCACCTCGGCCCCCGGCGACACCGGGGAGCTGTTTTTT CATSAPGDTGELFF
TRBD2 TRBJ2-3 - TRBV29-1 TGCAGCGTTGATTCTTCTAGCGGGACGCAGTATTTT CSVDSSSGTQYF
- TRBJ2-5 many TRBV7-9 TGTGCCAGCAGCTTACTTCAGGTTGAGACCCAGTACTTC CASSLLQVETQYF
TRBD1 TRBJ2-3 few TRBV19 TGTGCCAGTAGTATAGTCGCACAGGGGGGCACAGATACGCAGTATTTT CASSIVAQGGTDTQYF
- TRBJ2-7 few TRBV29-1 TGCAGCGTTGACCTGGGGACCGACTACGAGCAGTACTTC CSVDLGTDYEQYF
- TRBJ1-4 many TRBV4-1 TGCGCCAGCAGCCAATCGGATGAAAAACTGTTTTTT CASSQSDEKLFF
- TRBJ2-1 many TRBV12-3/TRBV12-4 TGTGCCAGCAGTTTATCATCCCCCTGGCTAGAGCAGTTCTTC CASSLSSPWLEQFF
- TRBJ2-7 - TRBV6-5 TGTGCCAGCAGTTACTCGATGAAAGGGAACGAGCAGTACTTC CASSYSMKGNEQYF
- TRBJ1-2 many TRBV19 TGTGCCAGTACAAATTTAGGCTATGGCTACACCTTC CASTNLGYGYTF
TRBD2 TRBJ2-1 many TRBV4-3 TGCGCCAGCAGCCAAGAAGCTGGGAGGGGTTCCTACAATGAGCAGTTCTTC CASSQEAGRGSYNEQFF
TRBD2 TRBJ2-6 - TRBV12-3/TRBV12-4 TGTGCCAGCAGCAAAGCGGGAGCTGGGGCCAACGTCCTGACTTTC CASSKAGAGANVLTF
- TRBJ1-1 - TRBV12-5 TGTGCTAGTGGGGACGCCCGACTTGAAGCTTTCTTT CASGDARLEAFF
- TRBJ2-3 many TRBV3-1 TGTGCCAGCAGCCAAGAGTACCGCCCAGATACGCAGTATTTT CASSQEYRPDTQYF
- TRBJ1-1 many TRBV20-1 TGCAGTGCTAGAGAGTCGGGGGAGGCCTCTGAAGCTTTCTTT CSARESGEASEAFF
- TRBJ2-4 many TRBV4-3 TGCGCCAGCAGCCCAGAAATAGCCAAAAACATTCAGTACTTC CASSPEIAKNIQYF
- TRBJ2-5 - TRBV24-1 TGTGCCACCAGTGACGGGGACCTTGAGACCCAGTACTTC CATSDGDLETQYF
- TRBJ2-3 - TRBV7-9 TGTGCCAGCAACACCCCTCCGGCGGGTATCACAGATACGCAGTATTTT CASNTPPAGITDTQYF
TRBD2 TRBJ2-1 - TRBV20-1 TGCAGTGCCGCTCCGGGACTAGCGGGGGGCGTGCTCGGGTACAATGAGCAGTTCTTC CSAAPGLAGGVLGYNEQFF
TRBD2 TRBJ2-1 few TRBV12-3/TRBV12-4 TGTGCCAGCAGTTTGGATGGTGTTAGCGGGGGGGCCTCCTACAATGAGCAGTTCTTC CASSLDGVSGGASYNEQFF
- TRBJ1-1 many TRBV19 TGTGCCAGTAGCCACACATTGAACACTGAAGCTTTCTTT CASSHTLNTEAFF
- TRBJ1-4 many TRBV28 TGTGCCAGCAGTTTAAGTGAAAAACTGTTTTTT CASSLSEKLFF
- TRBJ1-1 few TRBV4-2 TGTGCCAGCAGCCAAGATTTGGGCGGGGGCTTCCGCGCACTTTCGACCCAAGCTTTCTTT CASSQDLGGGFRALSTQAFF
- TRBJ1-5 - TRBV2 TGTGCCAGCAAAGGGGCAGACTATCAGCCCCAGCATTTT CASKGADYQPQHF
- TRBJ2-1 - TRBV24-1 TGTGCCACCAGTGATATCGATGAGCAGTTCTTC CATSDIDEQFF
TRBD2 TRBJ2-3 many TRBV11-2 TGTGCCAGCAGCCGCGGGACTAGCGGGAGGCTTCCCTCTAGCACAGATACGCAGTATTTT CASSRGTSGRLPSSTDTQYF
- TRBJ2-2 - TRBV19 TGTGCCAGTAGTATCGGGACAACCAACGTAGGAACCGGGGAGCTGTTTTTT CASSIGTTNVGTGELFF
- TRBJ2-1 few TRBV24-1 TGTGCCACCAGGGCCGGGAGCTCCTACAATGAGCAGTTCTTC CATRAGSSYNEQFF
- TRBJ1-2 few TRBV7-9 TGTGCCAGCAGCTTACAGGACCACTATGGCTACACCTTC CASSLQDHYGYTF
TRBD1 TRBJ2-2 many TRBV29-1 TGCAGCGTAGAGGGACAGGGACACACCGGGGAGCTGTTTTTT CSVEGQGHTGELFF
TRBD2 TRBJ2-7 many TRBV4-3 TGCGCCAGCAGCCAAGAACTAGCGGGGGGTTCCTACGAGCAGTACTTC CASSQELAGGSYEQYF
TRBD2 TRBJ2-1 many TRBV6-6 TGTGCCAGCAGGACCAACACCGGGACTAGCGGGTCCCTTCCATACAATGAGCAGTTCTTC CASRTNTGTSGSLPYNEQFF
- TRBJ2-7 - TRBV15 TGTGCCACCAGCAGAGAAAATAGGCACGAGCAGAACTTC CATSRENRHEQNF
TRBD2 TRBJ2-1 many TRBV4-3 TGCGCCAGCAGCCAAGATTTGGAGGGAGGGCCCTATGAGCAGTTCTTC CASSQDLEGGPYEQFF
- TRBJ2-1 many TRBV7-8 TGTGCCAGCAGCCCAGGACTACCATACAATGAGCAGTTCTTC CASSPGLPYNEQFF
TRBD1 TRBJ2-7 few TRBV29-1 TGCAGCGTTGAAGTCGACAGGGGGATTCCCTACGAGCAGTACTTC CSVEVDRGIPYEQYF
TRBD1 TRBJ2-7 many TRBV7-9 TGTGCCAGCAGCTCCGCCGGGACAGCGTTCTACGAGCAGTACTTC CASSSAGTAFYEQYF
TRBD1 TRBJ2-3 - TRBV7-9 TGTGCCAGCAGCACGAGGACAGGGGGCCACAGGTGGAGAGATACGCAGTATTTT CASSTRTGGHRWRDTQYF